This T cell receptor beta chain was retrieved from a study of blood T cell repertoires in COVID-19. Germline V gene data show CDR1 as SNHLY and CDR2 as FYNNEI. V gave up 8 bases and J gave up 4 bases; unmatched junction bases: 15. This CDR3 has 19 residues. How the authors handled the data: Amplification of reference gene primers provided the estimated nucleated cell counts. Clones were read by immunoSEQ multiplex PCR, and TCRdb kept only the in-frame ones, dropping some. V, J and clone size derive from that table, while D and trimming were established from the DNA sequence. This table has 99,000 or so clones, over 65% appearing once.

The rearrangement uses TRBV2 and TRBJ2-1, with 15 nucleotides matching TRBD2. The clonotype originates from a man aged 55 to 70 with acute or convalescent COVID-19. Sample: peripheral blood. The CDR3 nucleotides read TGTGCCAGCGTTGGCCTACTTGGGACTAGCGGGAGGCCTTACAATGAGCAGTTCTTC. It is translated as CASVGLLGTSGRPYNEQFF.